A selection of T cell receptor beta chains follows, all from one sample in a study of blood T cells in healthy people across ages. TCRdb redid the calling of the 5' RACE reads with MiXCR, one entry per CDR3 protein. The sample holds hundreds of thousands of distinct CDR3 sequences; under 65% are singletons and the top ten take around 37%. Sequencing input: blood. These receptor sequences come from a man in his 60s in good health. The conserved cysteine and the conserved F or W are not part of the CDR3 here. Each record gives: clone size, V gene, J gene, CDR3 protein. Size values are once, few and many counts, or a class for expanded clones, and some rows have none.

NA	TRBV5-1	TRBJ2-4	ASSLGRNIAKNIQY
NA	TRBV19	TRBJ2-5	ASSISGTGVETQY
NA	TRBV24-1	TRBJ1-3	ATSDSGSGNTIY
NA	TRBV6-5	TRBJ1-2	ASSLGQGEVYGYT
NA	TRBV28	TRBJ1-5	ASSSDSTWNQPQH
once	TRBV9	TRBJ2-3	ASSAGVGSTDTQY
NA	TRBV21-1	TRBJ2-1	ASSKRVAGASRNEQF
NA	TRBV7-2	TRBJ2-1	ASSLGQLWNEQF
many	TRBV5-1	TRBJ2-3	ASSPQGTDTQY
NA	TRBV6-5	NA	ASSSGGRGLSSYNEQY
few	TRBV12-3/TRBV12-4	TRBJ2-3	ASRLVPDTQY
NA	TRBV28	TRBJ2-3	ASSLSTLAGQSSSTDTQY
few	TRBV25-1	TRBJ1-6	ASKLGAYNSPLH
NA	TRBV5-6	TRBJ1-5	ASSPGTAQPQH
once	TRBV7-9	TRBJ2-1	ASSNLGADEQF
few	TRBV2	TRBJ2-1	ASRLTGGADNEQF
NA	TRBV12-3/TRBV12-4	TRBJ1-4	ASSSLTGSNEKLF
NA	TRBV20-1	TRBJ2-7	SAGPGPNYYYEQY
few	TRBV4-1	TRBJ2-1	ASSRDIDEQF
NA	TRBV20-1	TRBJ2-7	SARGGLNYYEQY
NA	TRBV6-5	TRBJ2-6	ASNDRAGANVLT
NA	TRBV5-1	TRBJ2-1	ASSLALAGNNEQF
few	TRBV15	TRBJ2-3	ATSRPEADTQY
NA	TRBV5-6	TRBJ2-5	ASRPRTGAEEAQY
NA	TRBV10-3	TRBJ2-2	AISYRTGGAATGELF
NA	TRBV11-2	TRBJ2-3	ASSTTGPARDTQY
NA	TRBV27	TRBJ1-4	ASSLAAVLAEKLF
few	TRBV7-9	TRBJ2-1	GYNEQF
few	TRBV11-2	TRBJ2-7	ASTKGTGTTYEQY
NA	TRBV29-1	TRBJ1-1	SVSRWENTEAF
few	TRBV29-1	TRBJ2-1	SVTGLAGLTYNEQF
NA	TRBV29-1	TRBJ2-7	SVAGTDERGQY
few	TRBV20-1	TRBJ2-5	SALRTLDRDQETQY
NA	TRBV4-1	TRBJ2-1	ASSPKGRTSGDNEQF
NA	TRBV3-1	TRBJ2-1	ASSRTTRTNEQF
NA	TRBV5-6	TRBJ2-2	ASSLDRTTGELF
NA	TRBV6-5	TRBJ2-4	ASRQGVAKNIQY
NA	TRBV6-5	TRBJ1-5	ASSKGGPGQPQH
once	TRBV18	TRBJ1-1	ASSPFQDPEAF
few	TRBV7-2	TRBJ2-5	ASSSYRGRETQY
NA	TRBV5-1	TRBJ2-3	ASSPSGEITDTQY
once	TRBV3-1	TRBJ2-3	ASSPLLGGTDTQY
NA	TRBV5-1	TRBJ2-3	ASSLEVQGSTDTQY
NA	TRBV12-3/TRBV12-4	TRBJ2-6	ASSPRGGPLSGANVLT
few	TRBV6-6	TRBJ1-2	ASSYSTQDYGYT
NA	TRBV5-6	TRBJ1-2	ASSLEGAGYGYT
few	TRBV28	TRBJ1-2	ASSRPVTGRGYGYT
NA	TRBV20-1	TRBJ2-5	SASSFQDIQETQY
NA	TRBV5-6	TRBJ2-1	ASSPRPGSYNEQF
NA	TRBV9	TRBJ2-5	ASSPRAPYQETQY
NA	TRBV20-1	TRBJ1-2	SARSPAGENYGYT
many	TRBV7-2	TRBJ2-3	ASSLGGLDTQY
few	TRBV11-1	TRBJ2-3	ASSLGETSGSYLTDTQY
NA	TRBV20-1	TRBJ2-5	SAGAASGGYETQY